These T cell receptor beta chains were read from a single sample in a study of blood T cells in healthy people across ages. TCRdb reprocessed the 5' RACE reads via MiXCR and lists one record per CDR3 protein. The sample includes some 850,000 distinct CDR3 sequences, 25% to 30% of them seen just once. This same sample was also part of a study on T cells of mothers and their children.

Sequencing was carried out using blood. These receptors were taken from a boy aged 5-17 years in good health. The CDR3 runs from the conserved cysteine through the conserved F or W. Fields, in order: D gene, J gene, V gene, clone size, CDR3 length, CDR3 protein, CDR3 DNA. D genes are given only for firm matches. Clone size is not always given. Where it is, it says once, few, many or a class for expanded clones.

d_gene: NA; j_gene: TRBJ2-7; v_gene: TRBV3-1; abundance: NA; len: 15; CDR3aa: CASSQDPRVSYEQYF; CDR3nt: TGTGCCAGCAGCCAAGATCCGAGGGTCTCCTACGAGCAGTACTTC
d_gene: NA; j_gene: TRBJ2-7; v_gene: TRBV10-3; abundance: NA; len: 13; CDR3aa: CAISQGRIYEQYF; CDR3nt: TGTGCCATCAGTCAGGGGCGGATATACGAGCAGTACTTC
d_gene: NA; j_gene: TRBJ1-5; v_gene: TRBV6-5; abundance: NA; len: 13; CDR3aa: CASSENHRAPQHF; CDR3nt: TGTGCCAGCAGCGAAAACCACAGGGCGCCCCAGCATTTT
d_gene: TRBD2; j_gene: TRBJ2-5; v_gene: TRBV6-2/TRBV6-3; abundance: few; len: 17; CDR3aa: CASSYSTSGGIQETQYF; CDR3nt: TGTGCCAGCAGTTACTCGACTAGCGGGGGGATCCAAGAGACCCAGTACTTC
d_gene: NA; j_gene: TRBJ1-4; v_gene: TRBV20-1; abundance: few; len: 14; CDR3aa: CSAWTVATNEKLFF; CDR3nt: TGCAGTGCTTGGACGGTGGCAACTAATGAAAAACTGTTTTTT
d_gene: NA; j_gene: TRBJ2-1; v_gene: TRBV5-1; abundance: few; len: 15; CDR3aa: CASSPTRGQSDEQFF; CDR3nt: TGCGCCAGCAGCCCGACCCGCGGCCAATCTGATGAGCAGTTCTTC
d_gene: NA; j_gene: TRBJ1-5; v_gene: TRBV7-9; abundance: few; len: 15; CDR3aa: CASSLGGRDNQPQHF; CDR3nt: TGTGCCAGCAGCTTAGGAGGGAGGGACAATCAGCCCCAGCATTTT
d_gene: NA; j_gene: TRBJ2-1; v_gene: TRBV7-3; abundance: few; len: 12; CDR3aa: CASSFPGDEQFF; CDR3nt: TGTGCCAGCAGCTTTCCAGGGGATGAGCAGTTCTTC
d_gene: TRBD2; j_gene: TRBJ2-1; v_gene: TRBV6-2/TRBV6-3; abundance: NA; len: 17; CDR3aa: CASSYRTSGTVYNEQFF; CDR3nt: TGTGCCAGCAGTTACAGGACTAGCGGGACCGTCTACAATGAGCAGTTCTTC
d_gene: NA; j_gene: TRBJ1-5; v_gene: TRBV4-1; abundance: NA; len: 17; CDR3aa: CASSHGVGQGSNQPQHF; CDR3nt: TGCGCCAGCAGCCATGGCGTGGGGCAGGGGAGCAATCAGCCCCAGCATTTT
d_gene: NA; j_gene: TRBJ2-1; v_gene: TRBV7-9; abundance: NA; len: 15; CDR3aa: CASSLQLPLYNEQFF; CDR3nt: TGTGCCAGCAGCTTGCAGCTACCCCTCTACAATGAGCAGTTCTTC
d_gene: TRBD2; j_gene: TRBJ2-5; v_gene: TRBV28; abundance: NA; len: 17; CDR3aa: CASSPGRGTSGGETQYF; CDR3nt: TGTGCCAGCAGTCCGGGGCGGGGGACTAGCGGGGGTGAGACCCAGTACTTC
d_gene: NA; j_gene: TRBJ2-7; v_gene: TRBV3-1; abundance: many; len: 14; CDR3aa: CASSQARGSYEQYF; CDR3nt: TGTGCCAGCAGCCAAGCCAGAGGCTCCTACGAGCAGTACTTC
d_gene: NA; j_gene: TRBJ1-3; v_gene: TRBV30; abundance: few; len: 14; CDR3aa: CAWSVGGSGNTIYF; CDR3nt: TGTGCCTGGAGTGTGGGTGGCTCTGGAAACACCATATATTTT
d_gene: NA; j_gene: TRBJ1-4; v_gene: TRBV12-3/TRBV12-4; abundance: NA; len: 13; CDR3aa: CASTIARNEKLFF; CDR3nt: TGTGCCAGCACAATAGCCAGGAATGAAAAACTGTTTTTT
d_gene: NA; j_gene: TRBJ2-7; v_gene: TRBV6-5; abundance: few; len: 12; CDR3aa: CASSSALGEQYF; CDR3nt: TGTGCCAGCAGTTCGGCGTTGGGAGAGCAGTACTTC
d_gene: NA; j_gene: TRBJ1-6; v_gene: TRBV18; abundance: few; len: 14; CDR3aa: CASSPTGRNSPLHF; CDR3nt: TGTGCCAGCTCACCAACAGGGCGTAATTCACCCCTCCACTTT
d_gene: NA; j_gene: TRBJ2-1; v_gene: TRBV5-1; abundance: few; len: 16; CDR3aa: CASSLSSGARSDEQFF; CDR3nt: TGCGCCAGCAGCTTGTCGTCAGGGGCCCGATCCGATGAGCAGTTCTTC
d_gene: TRBD2; j_gene: TRBJ2-7; v_gene: TRBV5-1; abundance: NA; len: 16; CDR3aa: CASSFSGGDSSYEQYF; CDR3nt: TGCGCCAGCAGCTTCAGCGGGGGGGACAGCTCCTACGAGCAGTACTTC
d_gene: NA; j_gene: TRBJ2-4; v_gene: TRBV20-1; abundance: few; len: 14; CDR3aa: CSAREGLAKNIQYF; CDR3nt: TGCAGTGCCCGAGAGGGGTTAGCCAAAAACATTCAGTACTTC
d_gene: NA; j_gene: TRBJ2-5; v_gene: TRBV12-3/TRBV12-4; abundance: NA; len: 14; CDR3aa: CASSHWRGQETQYF; CDR3nt: TGTGCCAGCAGTCACTGGCGGGGTCAAGAGACCCAGTACTTC
d_gene: TRBD1; j_gene: TRBJ2-7; v_gene: TRBV2; abundance: NA; len: 13; CDR3aa: CASSEGQEYEQYF; CDR3nt: TGTGCCAGCAGTGAGGGACAGGAGTACGAGCAGTACTTC
d_gene: NA; j_gene: TRBJ1-2; v_gene: TRBV25-1; abundance: NA; len: 17; CDR3aa: CASSEYGAPGNNYGYTF; CDR3nt: TGTGCCAGCAGTGAATACGGGGCGCCGGGAAATAACTATGGCTACACCTTC
d_gene: TRBD1; j_gene: TRBJ2-1; v_gene: TRBV5-1; abundance: NA; len: 14; CDR3aa: CASSLYRGSNEQFF; CDR3nt: TGCGCCAGCAGCCTATACAGGGGTAGCAATGAGCAGTTCTTC
d_gene: TRBD2; j_gene: TRBJ2-1; v_gene: TRBV7-6; abundance: NA; len: 16; CDR3aa: CASSLVQLAGGGEQFF; CDR3nt: TGTGCCAGCAGCTTAGTACAACTAGCGGGGGGGGGTGAGCAGTTCTTC
d_gene: TRBD2; j_gene: TRBJ2-7; v_gene: TRBV4-2; abundance: few; len: 17; CDR3aa: CASSLGPAGALSYEQYF; CDR3nt: TGTGCCAGCAGCCTCGGCCCAGCGGGGGCCCTCTCCTACGAGCAGTACTTC
d_gene: NA; j_gene: TRBJ2-1; v_gene: TRBV11-2; abundance: NA; len: 15; CDR3aa: CASSSLLGSYNEQFF; CDR3nt: TGTGCCAGCAGCTCGTTACTTGGCTCCTACAATGAGCAGTTCTTC
d_gene: TRBD1; j_gene: TRBJ1-1; v_gene: TRBV6-5; abundance: NA; len: 15; CDR3aa: CASSGRQGTNTEAFF; CDR3nt: TGTGCCAGCAGTGGACGACAGGGAACGAACACTGAAGCTTTCTTT
d_gene: NA; j_gene: TRBJ2-5; v_gene: TRBV9; abundance: few; len: 16; CDR3aa: CASSLMPLTRGETQYF; CDR3nt: TGTGCCAGCAGCCTAATGCCCCTGACGAGAGGAGAGACCCAGTACTTC
d_gene: NA; j_gene: TRBJ2-5; v_gene: TRBV11-2; abundance: few; len: 14; CDR3aa: CASSLGGGLKTQYF; CDR3nt: TGTGCCAGCAGCTTAGGGGGCGGACTCAAGACCCAGTACTTC
d_gene: NA; j_gene: TRBJ1-2; v_gene: TRBV7-2; abundance: few; len: 17; CDR3aa: CASSSTGRLARVYGYTF; CDR3nt: TGTGCCAGCAGCTCCACGGGACGCCTCGCCAGGGTCTATGGCTACACCTTC
d_gene: NA; j_gene: TRBJ1-1; v_gene: TRBV11-2; abundance: few; len: 16; CDR3aa: CASSYPTYLGHTEAFF; CDR3nt: TGTGCCAGCAGCTACCCCACCTACCTCGGGCACACTGAAGCTTTCTTT
d_gene: TRBD1; j_gene: TRBJ2-7; v_gene: TRBV11-2; abundance: NA; len: 13; CDR3aa: CATDRQGDYEQYF; CDR3nt: TGTGCCACCGATCGACAGGGAGACTACGAGCAGTACTTC
d_gene: NA; j_gene: TRBJ2-7; v_gene: TRBV27; abundance: NA; len: 14; CDR3aa: CASSLRGPTYEQYF; CDR3nt: TGTGCCAGCAGTTTGAGGGGTCCCACCTACGAGCAGTACTTC
d_gene: TRBD1; j_gene: TRBJ2-5; v_gene: TRBV28; abundance: NA; len: 15; CDR3aa: CASSFIGTGVSEQYF; CDR3nt: TGTGCCAGCAGTTTTATTGGGACAGGGGTCTCGGAGCAGTACTTC
d_gene: NA; j_gene: TRBJ2-7; v_gene: TRBV5-1; abundance: NA; len: 16; CDR3aa: CASSLTGDYANYEQYF; CDR3nt: TGCGCCAGCAGCTTGACAGGGGACTACGCAAACTACGAGCAGTACTTC
d_gene: NA; j_gene: TRBJ2-1; v_gene: TRBV7-9; abundance: NA; len: 12; CDR3aa: CASSASGKEQFF; CDR3nt: TGTGCCAGCAGCGCCTCCGGGAAAGAGCAGTTCTTC
d_gene: NA; j_gene: TRBJ2-5; v_gene: TRBV6-4; abundance: NA; len: 15; CDR3aa: CASSRYADKQETQYF; CDR3nt: TGTGCCAGCAGTCGGTACGCGGACAAGCAAGAGACCCAGTACTTC
d_gene: NA; j_gene: TRBJ2-3; v_gene: TRBV6-2/TRBV6-3; abundance: NA; len: 12; CDR3aa: CASSLVVDTQYF; CDR3nt: TGTGCCAGCAGCCTCGTAGTGGATACGCAGTATTTT
d_gene: NA; j_gene: TRBJ1-4; v_gene: TRBV7-9; abundance: many; len: 15; CDR3aa: CASSRVLGGSEKLFF; CDR3nt: TGTGCCAGCAGCCGAGTGTTAGGGGGGTCTGAAAAACTGTTTTTT